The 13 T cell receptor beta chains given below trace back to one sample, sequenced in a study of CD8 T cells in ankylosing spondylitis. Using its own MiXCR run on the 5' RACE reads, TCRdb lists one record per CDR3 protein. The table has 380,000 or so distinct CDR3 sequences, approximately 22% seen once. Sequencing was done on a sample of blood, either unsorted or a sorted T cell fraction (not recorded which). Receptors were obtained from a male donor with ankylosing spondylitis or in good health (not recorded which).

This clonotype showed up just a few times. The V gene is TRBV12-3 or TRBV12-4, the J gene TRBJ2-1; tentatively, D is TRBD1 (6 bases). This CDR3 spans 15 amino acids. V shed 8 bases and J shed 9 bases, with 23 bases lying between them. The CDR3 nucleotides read TGTGCCAGCCGCGAACAGGGTTCGATTGGTGGTGAGCAGTTCTTC. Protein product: CASREQGSIGGEQFF.

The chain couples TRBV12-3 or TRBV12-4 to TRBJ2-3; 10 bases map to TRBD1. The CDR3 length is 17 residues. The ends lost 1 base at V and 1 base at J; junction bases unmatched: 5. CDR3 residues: CASSLGQGAEGTDTQYF. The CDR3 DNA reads TGTGCCAGCAGTTTAGGACAGGGGGCTGAGGGCACAGATACGCAGTATTTT.

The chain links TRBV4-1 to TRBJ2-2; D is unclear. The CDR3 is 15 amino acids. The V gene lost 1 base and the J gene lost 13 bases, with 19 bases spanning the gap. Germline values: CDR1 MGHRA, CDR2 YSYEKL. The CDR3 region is CASSQVGTSIEGLFF. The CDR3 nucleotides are TGCGCCAGCAGCCAAGTGGGAACCTCAATTGAAGGGCTGTTTTTT.

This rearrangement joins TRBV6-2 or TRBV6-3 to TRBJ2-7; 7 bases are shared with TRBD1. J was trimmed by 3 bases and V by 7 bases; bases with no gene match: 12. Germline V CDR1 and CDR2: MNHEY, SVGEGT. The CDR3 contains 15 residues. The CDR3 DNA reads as TGTGCCAGCACCCCCCCCGGGACAGCTATCTACGAGCAGTACTTC. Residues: CASTPPGTAIYEQYF.

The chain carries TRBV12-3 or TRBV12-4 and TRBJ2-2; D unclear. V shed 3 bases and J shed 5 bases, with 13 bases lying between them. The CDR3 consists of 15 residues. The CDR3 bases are TGTGCCAGCAGTTTTGTTGCCGGTTTTACCGGGGAGCTGTTTTTT. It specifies CASSFVAGFTGELFF.

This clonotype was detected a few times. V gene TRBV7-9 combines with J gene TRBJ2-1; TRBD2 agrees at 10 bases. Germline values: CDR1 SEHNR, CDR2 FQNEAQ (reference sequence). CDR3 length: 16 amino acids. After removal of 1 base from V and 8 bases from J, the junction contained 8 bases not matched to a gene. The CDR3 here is CASSLVGTSVGDEQFF. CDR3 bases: TGTGCCAGCAGCTTAGTTGGGACTAGCGTCGGGGATGAGCAGTTCTTC. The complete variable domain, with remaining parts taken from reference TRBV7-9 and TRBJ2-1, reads DTGVSQNPRHKITKRGQNVTFRCDPISEHNRLYWYRQTLGQGPEFLTYFQNEAQLEKSRLLSDRFSAERPKGSFSTLEIQRTEQGDSAMYLCASSLVGTSVGDEQFFGPGTRLTVL.

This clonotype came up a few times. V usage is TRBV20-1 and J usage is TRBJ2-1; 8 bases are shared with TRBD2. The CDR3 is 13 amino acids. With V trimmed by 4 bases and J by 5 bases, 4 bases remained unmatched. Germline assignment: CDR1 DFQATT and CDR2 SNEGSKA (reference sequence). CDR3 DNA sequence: TGCAGTGCTATTAGCGGGGCGAACAATGAGCAGTTCTTC. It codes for CSAISGANNEQFF.

CDR3 residues: CASSPRLAGAIYNEQFF. CDR3 nucleotide sequence: TGTGCCAGCAGCCCACGACTAGCGGGGGCCATCTACAATGAGCAGTTCTTC. The gene calls are TRBV14 and TRBJ2-1; TRBD2 aligns across 12 bases. The CDR3 spans 17 residues. Germline values: CDR1 SGHDN, CDR2 FVKESK. Unmatched junction bases numbered 7, after V lost 4 bases and J lost 3 bases.

CDR3 nucleotide sequence: TGTGCCACCAGCAGAGATTTAAACCACAATGAGCAGTTCTTC. It encodes CATSRDLNHNEQFF. The chain carries TRBV15 and TRBJ2-1; D is undetermined. This CDR3 has 14 amino acids. Trimming removed 0 bases at V and 5 bases at J, with 8 bases between. Germline-derived CDR1 and CDR2 are LNHNV and YYDKDF (reference sequence).

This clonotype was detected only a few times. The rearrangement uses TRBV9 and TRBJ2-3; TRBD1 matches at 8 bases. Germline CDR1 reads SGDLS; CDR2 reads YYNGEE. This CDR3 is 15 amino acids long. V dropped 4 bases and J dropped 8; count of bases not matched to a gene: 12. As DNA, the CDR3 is TGTGCCAGCAGCTCCCCTACTGGACAGGGCCTTACGCAGTATTTT. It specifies CASSSPTGQGLTQYF. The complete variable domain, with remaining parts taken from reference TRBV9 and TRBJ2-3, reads DSGVTQTPKHLITATGQRVTLRCSPRSGDLSVYWYQQSLDQGLQFLIQYYNGEERAKGNILERFSAQQFPDLHSELNLSSLELGDSALYFCASSSPTGQGLTQYFGPGTRLTVL.

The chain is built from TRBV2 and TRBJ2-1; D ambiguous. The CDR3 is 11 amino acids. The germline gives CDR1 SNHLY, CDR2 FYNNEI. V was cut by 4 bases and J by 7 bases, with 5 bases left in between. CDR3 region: CASSVVNEQFF. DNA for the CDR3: TGTGCCAGCAGTGTAGTAAATGAGCAGTTCTTC.

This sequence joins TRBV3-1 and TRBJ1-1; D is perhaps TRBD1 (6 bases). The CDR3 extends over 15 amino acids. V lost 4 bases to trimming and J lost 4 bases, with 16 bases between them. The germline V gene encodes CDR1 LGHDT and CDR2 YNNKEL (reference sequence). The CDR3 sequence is CASSPEGGLGTEAFF. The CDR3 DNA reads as TGTGCCAGCAGCCCTGAGGGGGGACTTGGCACTGAAGCTTTCTTT.

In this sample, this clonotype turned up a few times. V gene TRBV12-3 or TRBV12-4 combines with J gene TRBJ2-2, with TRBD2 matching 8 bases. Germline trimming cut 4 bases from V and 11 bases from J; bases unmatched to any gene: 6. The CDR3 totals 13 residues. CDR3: CASSSGLAIELFF. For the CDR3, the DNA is TGTGCCAGCAGTTCCGGACTAGCAATAGAGCTGTTTTTT.